These T cell receptor beta chains were read from a single sample in a study of blood T cells in healthy people across ages. TCRdb reanalysed the 5' RACE reads using MiXCR and keeps one entry per CDR3 protein. Here the sample spans about 640,000 distinct CDR3 sequences, 58% being singletons. Sequenced: blood. The receptors stem from a man aged 55 to 70 in good health. Each CDR3 is given with its conserved first and last residue. The order of the fields is D gene, clone size, J gene, V gene, CDR3 protein, CDR3 DNA. D genes are given only for firm matches. Clone size is shown for a subset of rows, as once, few, many or a class of expanded clone.

>.|.|TRBJ2-3|TRBV27
CASTTRGSGGAGNTQYF
TGTGCCAGCACTACCAGGGGTAGTGGGGGCGCAGGGAATACGCAGTATTTT
>TRBD1|.|TRBJ1-2|TRBV5-1
CASSSQQGFGGYTF
TGCGCCAGCAGCTCGCAACAGGGGTTTGGTGGCTACACCTTC
>TRBD2|.|TRBJ2-3|TRBV12-3/TRBV12-4
CASSLGGEPDTQYF
TGTGCCAGCAGTTTGGGGGGGGAGCCAGATACGCAGTATTTT
>.|few|TRBJ1-2|TRBV28
CATRRGSGYGYTF
TGTGCCACCCGGCGGGGATCGGGCTATGGCTACACCTTC
>.|once|TRBJ2-3|TRBV10-3
CAISLRALSGEAQYF
TGTGCCATCAGCCTACGAGCTCTCTCGGGTGAGGCGCAGTATTTT
>.|few|TRBJ2-5|TRBV12-3/TRBV12-4
CASSLGTGQQETQYF
TGTGCCAGCAGTTTAGGAACAGGCCAACAAGAGACCCAGTACTTC
>.|few|TRBJ1-2|TRBV11-2
CASSLDSQTNYGYTF
TGTGCCAGCAGCTTAGACAGCCAAACTAACTATGGCTACACCTTC
>TRBD1|.|TRBJ2-6|TRBV20-1
CSASTGGGANVLTF
TGCAGTGCTTCGACAGGGGGTGGGGCCAACGTCCTGACTTTC
>TRBD1|.|TRBJ1-2|TRBV12-3/TRBV12-4
CASSPTTGSGYGYTF
TGTGCCAGCAGTCCCACGACAGGGAGTGGCTATGGCTACACCTTC
>.|.|TRBJ2-7|TRBV6-6
CASSYAGQWTYEQYF
TGTGCCAGCAGTTACGCAGGCCAGTGGACGTACGAGCAGTACTTC
>TRBD2|.|TRBJ2-3|TRBV24-1
CATSQGLESDTQYF
TGTGCCACCAGTCAGGGACTAGAATCAGATACGCAGTATTTT
>TRBD1|.|TRBJ2-3|TRBV12-3/TRBV12-4
CASSLGTGLATQYF
TGTGCCAGCAGTTTGGGGACAGGGTTGGCTACGCAGTATTTT
>.|once|TRBJ2-1|TRBV6-2/TRBV6-3
CASSYLAEQFF
TGTGCCAGCAGTTATCTGGCTGAGCAGTTCTTC
>TRBD2|few|TRBJ2-5|TRBV9
CASRPSGVETQYF
TGTGCCAGCAGGCCTAGCGGGGTGGAGACCCAGTACTTC
>.|few|TRBJ2-3|TRBV6-5
CASSYGGGTDTQYF
TGTGCCAGCAGTTACGGGGGAGGCACAGATACGCAGTATTTT
>.|.|TRBJ2-7|TRBV12-3/TRBV12-4
CASSLAGYDEQYF
TGTGCCAGCAGTTTAGCAGGGTATGACGAGCAGTACTTC
>.|few|TRBJ2-1|TRBV10-3
CASAGTGGGDEQFF
TGTGCCTCCGCCGGAACGGGGGGCGGTGATGAGCAGTTCTTC
>TRBD1|.|TRBJ2-7|TRBV20-1
CSAGTGPRREQYF
TGCAGTGCTGGGACAGGGCCTAGACGCGAGCAGTACTTC
>TRBD2|few|TRBJ2-5|TRBV20-1
CSARSQGGTGETQYF
TGCAGTGCTAGATCCCAGGGAGGGACCGGGGAGACCCAGTACTTC
>TRBD1|few|TRBJ2-1|TRBV20-1
CSAGQGSSYNEQFF
TGCAGTGCTGGACAGGGGAGCTCCTACAATGAGCAGTTCTTC
>.|.|TRBJ2-4|TRBV3-1
CASSPLGNIQYF
TGTGCCAGCAGCCCGCTAGGGAACATTCAGTACTTC
>.|.|TRBJ2-7|TRBV20-1
CSVTTRSYEQYF
TGCAGTGTAACGACACGATCCTACGAGCAGTACTTC
>TRBD1|.|TRBJ2-5|TRBV9
CASSYTGGSYNEQYF
TGTGCCAGCAGTTATACAGGGGGCTCCTACAATGAGCAGTACTTC
>TRBD1|.|TRBJ1-4|TRBV12-3/TRBV12-4
CASSMDRVEKLFF
TGTGCCAGCAGTATGGACAGGGTTGAAAAACTGTTTTTT
>.|.|TRBJ1-5|TRBV20-1
CSANLAGSPGGPQHF
TGCAGTGCTAACCTCGCGGGGTCACCGGGAGGGCCCCAGCATTTT
>.|few|TRBJ1-2|TRBV4-2
CASNRANYGYTF
TGTGCCAGCAACAGAGCTAACTATGGCTACACCTTC
>TRBD1|.|TRBJ1-4|TRBV27
CASSTGQGRGEKLFF
TGTGCCAGCAGTACGGGACAGGGACGAGGGGAAAAACTGTTTTTT
>TRBD1|.|TRBJ2-7|TRBV6-5
CASSYGQGLEQYF
TGTGCCAGCAGTTACGGACAGGGGCTCGAGCAGTACTTC
>.|.|TRBJ2-5|TRBV12-3/TRBV12-4
CASSRDLPVETQYF
TGTGCCAGCAGCCGAGACCTACCGGTTGAGACCCAGTACTTC
>TRBD2|.|TRBJ2-7|TRBV29-1
CSVGTRGAGGYEQYF
TGCAGCGTTGGCACGCGGGGAGCGGGGGGCTACGAGCAGTACTTC
>.|.|TRBJ2-3|TRBV7-9
CAIPVRGGLSDTQYF
TGTGCCATTCCCGTTAGGGGGGGGCTCTCAGATACGCAGTATTTT
>.|once|TRBJ1-5|TRBV6-5
CASSYSWGAFGNRPQHF
TGTGCCAGCAGTTACTCATGGGGGGCTTTTGGCAATCGGCCCCAGCATTTT
>.|few|TRBJ1-2|TRBV6-6
CASSYSEYGGYTF
TGTGCCAGCAGTTACTCGGAATATGGTGGCTACACCTTC
>TRBD1|.|TRBJ1-6|TRBV6-6
CASSYRDRDSPLHF
TGTGCCAGCAGTTACCGGGACAGAGATTCACCCCTCCACTTT
>.|.|TRBJ1-5|TRBV12-3/TRBV12-4
CASSPGAQPQHF
TGTGCCAGCAGTCCGGGAGCCCAGCCCCAGCATTTT
>TRBD2|.|TRBJ2-5|TRBV9
CASTKGGGLARRQETQYF
TGTGCCAGCACCAAGGGGGGTGGACTAGCTCGGAGGCAAGAGACCCAGTACTTC
>.|.|TRBJ2-3|TRBV20-1
CSAPAPTSTDTQYF
TGCAGTGCTCCCGCCCCCACTAGCACAGATACGCAGTATTTT
>TRBD2|few|TRBJ2-1|TRBV5-1
CASRLTLAGHEQFF
TGCGCCAGCAGATTAACACTAGCGGGCCATGAGCAGTTCTTC
>.|.|TRBJ2-6|TRBV19
CASSLGETGANVLTF
TGTGCCAGTAGTTTAGGGGAAACTGGGGCCAACGTCCTGACTTTC
>TRBD2|.|TRBJ2-1|TRBV29-1
CSVGIGAGGEQFF
TGCAGCGTCGGGATTGGAGCGGGAGGTGAGCAGTTCTTC
>.|.|TRBJ2-1|TRBV5-1
CASSRRLSVSSYNEQFF
TGCGCCAGCAGCCGGCGTCTTAGCGTTAGCTCCTACAATGAGCAGTTCTTC
>.|many|TRBJ1-1|TRBV5-1
CASSHLQGMNTEAFF
TGCGCCAGCAGCCACCTCCAGGGAATGAACACTGAAGCTTTCTTT
>.|.|TRBJ1-5|TRBV10-3
CAISESGGGNRPQHF
TGTGCCATCAGTGAGTCAGGGGGTGGCAATCGGCCCCAGCATTTC
>.|few|TRBJ2-5|TRBV29-1
CSVGRSFRGETQYF
TGCAGCGTTGGGCGGAGCTTTCGGGGGGAGACCCAGTACTTC
>TRBD1|few|TRBJ1-6|TRBV28
CASSLGQSFSPLHF
TGTGCCAGCAGTTTGGGACAGAGCTTTTCACCCCTCCACTTT
>.|few|TRBJ2-1|TRBV3-1
CASSSRRGPQFF
TGTGCCAGCAGCTCCCGGCGGGGACCTCAGTTCTTC
>TRBD1|.|TRBJ2-1|TRBV4-2
CASRESGQYNEQFF
TGTGCCAGCAGGGAGTCGGGACAGTACAATGAGCAGTTCTTC